This TCR beta chain was recorded in a study of CD8 T cells in Susac syndrome. CD8+ and CD4+ T cells circulating in blood were sequenced for TCR beta. TEMRA cells were FACS-enriched, with CD8+ and CD4+ T cells isolated negatively. With random hexamers, reverse transcription was performed on about 0.45 to 1 ug of RNA. MiXCR, run by TCRdb on the immunoSEQ multiplex PCR reads, gives a single entry per CDR3 protein. This sample carries hundreds of thousands of distinct CDR3 sequences, approximately 85% of them seen once, and the ten largest clones take about 0.22%. This clonotype originated in a human donor with multiple sclerosis. The sample comprised CD8+ T cells from PBMCs.

The CDR3 nucleotides read TGCAGCGTTGTCCTTACGCGGACTGAAGCTTTCTTT. Protein: CSVVLTRTEAFF. The chain carries TRBV29-1 and TRBJ1-1; no clear D. V shed 4 bases and J shed 5 bases, with 11 bases lying between them. In germline, CDR1 is SQVTM, CDR2 ANQGSEA. CDR3 length: 12 residues.